This entry concerns a single T cell receptor (beta chain). 5'RACE template switching with UMIs produced the TCR beta cDNA. From the 5' RACE reads, TCRdb lists one entry per CDR3 protein and no DNA. The sample data list approximately 380,000 distinct CDR3 sequences. The entry originates in a study of T cells expressing NK-cell markers. Study overall: According to the study, TCR beta repertoires originated from sorted CD3+CD56+NKG2C+, CD3+CD56+NKG2C- and CD3+CD56-NKG2C+ T cells. Just one sequenced donor of eight was HCMV-seronegative, while seven were seropositive.

Germline lookup yields CDR1 SQVTM and CDR2 ANQGSEA. The CDR3 runs to 18 residues. The chain has TRBV29-1 and TRBJ2-5; checking the TCRdb D call of TRBD2 is not possible without DNA. The receptor comes from a man aged 18-75 years in good health. Sequenced: blood T cells: a sorted CD56 or NKG2C T cell subset, CD4+ or CD8+ T cells, or bulk PBMC T cells (not recorded which). CDR3 protein: CSVTGLLTSGGGGETQYF.